This T cell receptor (beta chain) was profiled in a study of Ad26.COV2.S vaccination and SARS-CoV-2 variants. The CDR3 has 16 amino acids. CDR1 is KGHDR and CDR2 is SFDVKD in the germline V gene. The V and J ends lost 3 bases and 0 bases respectively, with 8 bases between them. Data came from immunoSEQ multiplex PCR; TCRdb stores just in-frame clones and leaves some out. The top ten hold under 2.5% of the sample, which has some 290,000 clones, around four fifths seen once. Treatment indicated: around 19 received Ad26.COV2.S at low or high dose, single or two shots; 5 received placebo; per-sample allocation not given. Samples analyzed were those drawn on day 63 after the first vaccine or placebo injection. The donor's status was that of an adult aged 18-55 years in Boston.

The input for sequencing was peripheral blood, taken in a trial of Ad26.COV2.S vaccine versus placebo. The J gene is TRBJ2-6, the V gene TRBV24-1; D tentatively fits TRBD1 or TRBD2 (5 bases each). The TCR was taken from a person between 18 and 59 years old who received the Ad26.COV2.S COVID-19 vaccine or a placebo. Here the CDR3 reads CATSDPGGSGANVLTF. The CDR3 nucleotides read TGTGCCACCAGTGATCCTGGGGGCTCTGGGGCCAACGTCCTGACTTTC.